Presented here are 22 T cell receptor beta chains from one specimen sequenced in a study of blood T cells in healthy people across ages. Next came a second PCR, run for about 7 to 12 cycles, which used a sample-barcoded 5' primer along with a J-beta primer mix. TCRdb itself ran the 5' RACE reads through MiXCR, one entry per CDR3 protein. Counted here are around 1.1 million distinct CDR3 sequences, approximately 38% occurring once; the ten biggest clones make up around 13%. Sequencing used blood. These receptors all stem from a man between 18 and 35 years old in good health.

The V and J genes are TRBV4-3 and TRBJ2-1; 7 nucleotides match TRBD2. The germline gives CDR1 LGHNA, CDR2 YSLEER. V lost 0 bases and J lost 1; bases outside the gene matches: 9. The length of the CDR3 is 18 residues. CDR3 coding DNA: TGCGCCAGCAGCCAAGATTTGACCGGGGGGTCATCCTACAATGAGCAGTTCTTC. It encodes CASSQDLTGGSSYNEQFF.

In this sample, this clonotype turned up a few times. The chain uses TRBV4-3 and TRBJ1-2; no clear D. Trimming pared 0 bases from V and 2 bases from J, leaving 10 bases between. Germline assignment: CDR1 LGHNA and CDR2 YSLEER. This CDR3 is 15 amino acids long. CDR3 in DNA: TGCGCCAGCAGCCAAGACCGTCGGATAAACTATGGCTACACCTTC. As protein: CASSQDRRINYGYTF.

This clonotype was found a few times. The J gene is TRBJ1-4, the V gene TRBV28, with a possible D match to TRBD1 (5 bases). Between the trimmed V and J ends, which lost 5 bases and 7 bases, there was a span of 11 bases. Germline CDR1 reads MDHEN; CDR2 reads SYDVKM. This CDR3 is 13 amino acids long. The CDR3 DNA reads as TGTGCCAGCAGTCACCAGGGCGGTGAAAAACTGTTTTTT. It codes for CASSHQGGEKLFF.

This clonotype turned up a few times. The chain combines TRBV12-5 with TRBJ2-1; no firm D call. The length of the CDR3 is 14 residues. V lost 0 bases and J lost 0, with 3 bases in between. Germline V gives CDR1 LGHNT, CDR2 FRNRAP. CDR3: CASGLVSSYNEQFF. DNA for the CDR3: TGTGCTAGTGGTTTGGTGAGCTCCTACAATGAGCAGTTCTTC.

This chain's CDR3 is CATMGSGADTQYF. DNA of the CDR3: TGTGCCACAATGGGGTCCGGGGCAGATACGCAGTATTTT. The gene calls are TRBV12-3 or TRBV12-4 and TRBJ2-3; D might be TRBD2 (5 bases). Trimming pared 10 bases from V and 4 bases from J, leaving 15 bases between. The CDR3 has 13 residues.

The rearrangement joins TRBV9 to TRBJ1-4; a possible D gene is TRBD1 (5 bases). This CDR3 comprises 14 residues. V gave up 10 bases and J gave up 5 bases, with 18 bases separating them. Germline CDR1 reads SGDLS; CDR2 reads YYNGEE. The CDR3: CASGTSGPNEKLFF. In DNA form, the CDR3 reads TGTGCCTCCGGGACTTCGGGTCCAAATGAAAAACTGTTTTTT.

The chain is built from TRBV11-1 and TRBJ2-1; TRBD1 might be the D (6 bases). CDR1 is SGHAT and CDR2 is FQDESV in the germline V gene (reference sequence). CDR3 size: 17 residues. V was pared by 5 bases and J by 3 bases, with 20 bases between. This CDR3 reads CASSQRAGTSNYNEQFF. The DNA for the CDR3 is TGTGCCAGCAGCCAACGAGCAGGGACAAGCAACTACAATGAGCAGTTCTTC.

The chain links TRBV9 to TRBJ1-2; tentatively, D is TRBD1 (5 bases). V lost 0 bases and J 2 bases, leaving 17 bases between the germline ends. This CDR3 region has 17 residues. Germline-derived CDR1 and CDR2 are SGDLS and YYNGEE. CDR3 sequence reads: CASSVDGTTEANYGYTF. In nucleotides, the CDR3 is TGTGCCAGCAGCGTAGATGGGACGACAGAGGCAAACTATGGCTACACCTTC.

The chain couples TRBV5-6 to TRBJ2-3; maybe TRBD2 (5 bases). Germline CDR1 SGHDT, CDR2 YYEEEE. Trimming stripped 2 bases from V and 4 bases from J, with 17 bases between. CDR3 length: 16 residues. The CDR3 here is CASSFWSGRFADTQYF. The CDR3 DNA is TGTGCCAGCAGCTTTTGGAGCGGCAGATTCGCAGATACGCAGTATTTT.

V is TRBV27 and J is TRBJ2-1; a possible D gene is TRBD2 (6 bases). Deletions cut 5 bases from V and 2 bases from J, with 19 bases between. The CDR3 length is 17 residues. Germline V lookup: CDR1 MNHEY, CDR2 SMNVEV (reference sequence). CDR3 sequence (DNA): TGTGCCAGCAGTCCAGACGAGGCGGGGTTTGCCTACAATGAGCAGTTCTTC. Residues: CASSPDEAGFAYNEQFF.

A word on this clonotype: Mismatch with germline at one junction end may stem from a read error. CDR3 in amino acids: CVSSLATNNEQFF. The CDR3 DNA reads TGCGTCAGCAGCTTGGCGACAAACAATGAGCAGTTCTTC. The rearrangement links TRBV5-1 to TRBJ2-1; D is unclear. The CDR3 sequence is 13 residues long. Germline V gene sequence: CDR1 SGHRS, CDR2 YFSETQ.

This sequence joins TRBV20-1 and TRBJ1-1, with D tentatively TRBD1 (5 bases). Trimming stripped 2 bases from V and 4 bases from J, with 17 bases between. The germline gives CDR1 DFQATT, CDR2 SNEGSKA (reference sequence). This CDR3 has 15 residues. CDR3 protein: CSARILQGGSTEAFF. CDR3 sequence (DNA): TGCAGTGCTAGAATTCTCCAGGGAGGTAGCACTGAAGCTTTCTTT.

This clonotype was seen ten or more times. The J gene is TRBJ2-2, the V gene TRBV12-3 or TRBV12-4; D remains ambiguous. With 3 bases removed from V and 6 bases from J, the gap between germline ends came to 5 bases. CDR3 length: 12 residues. The CDR3 DNA is TGTGCCAGCAGTTTCCCCCCCGGGGAGCTGTTTTTT. Translation gives CASSFPPGELFF.

The gene calls are TRBV3-1 and TRBJ2-1, with TRBD1 matching 7 bases. The germline V gene has CDR1 LGHDT and CDR2 YNNKEL (reference sequence). V dropped 8 bases and J dropped 2; count of bases not matched to a gene: 9. The CDR3 runs 15 residues. The CDR3 DNA reads TGTGCCAGCGGCAAACAGGGGTTCCCCTACAATGAGCAGTTCTTC. Protein product: CASGKQGFPYNEQFF.

V and J are TRBV6-1 and TRBJ1-2; no definite D call. CDR1 and CDR2 from the germline V gene are MNHNS and SASEGT. The CDR3 consists of 17 residues. Trimming cost V 3 bases and J 2 bases, with 19 bases left between them. The CDR3 bases are TGTGCCAGCAGTGAGGAAGGTCGCTGGCAGCCCAACTATGGCTACACCTTC. It specifies CASSEEGRWQPNYGYTF.

This clonotype was seen a few times. The chain carries TRBV20-1 and TRBJ2-7; 7 bases are a match to TRBD1. V shed 0 bases, J shed 6 bases, and the junction held 5 bases outside the gene matches. CDR3 length equals 13 residues. Germline assignment: CDR1 DFQATT and CDR2 SNEGSKA (reference sequence). The CDR3 loop is CSARDRRQGEQYF. The CDR3 nucleotides are TGCAGTGCTAGAGATCGTCGACAGGGCGAGCAGTACTTC.

The table lists this clonotype with a few counts. Since a much larger clone is just one base distant, this may be a read error. The chain joins TRBV7-2 to TRBJ2-5; TRBD2 aligns across 8 bases. V lost 5 bases, J lost 11 bases, and 16 bases stayed unmatched. Germline assignment: CDR1 SGHTA and CDR2 FQGNSA. The CDR3 is 15 amino acids. The CDR3 bases are TGTGCCAGCAGCACGGGACTAGTGGGGGTGAATGAGCAGTACTTC. Amino acids: CASSTGLVGVNEQYF.

The chain carries TRBV11-2 and TRBJ1-5, with D unclear. The CDR3 sequence is 15 residues long. Germline CDR1 reads SGHAT; CDR2 reads FQNNGV. Trimming removed 1 base from V and 7 bases from J, with 14 bases in between. The CDR3 region has the DNA TGTGCCAGCAGCTTAGGGGTCGCAACTGGGCAGCCCCAGCATTTT. This gives the protein CASSLGVATGQPQHF.

The chain is built from TRBV4-3 and TRBJ2-2; D may be TRBD1 (6 bases). The V gene's germline CDR1 is LGHNA and CDR2 YSLEER. This CDR3 is 17 amino acids long. V was clipped by 0 bases and J by 3 bases, with 14 bases between them. For the CDR3, the DNA is TGCGCCAGCAGCCAAGATATGACAGGTGCGGACACCGGGGAGCTGTTTTTT. Encoded protein: CASSQDMTGADTGELFF.

This sequence joins TRBV4-1 and TRBJ2-5; no clear D. This CDR3 has 15 amino acids. The V and J ends lost 1 base and 0 bases respectively, with 9 bases between them. CDR1 MGHRA and CDR2 YSYEKL come from the germline V gene. CDR3 residues: CASSQVVVYQETQYF. CDR3 sequence (DNA): TGCGCCAGCAGCCAAGTCGTAGTGTACCAAGAGACCCAGTACTTC.

V is TRBV9 and J is TRBJ1-6; no definite D call. The V and J ends lost 0 bases and 6 bases respectively, with 10 bases between them. From germline, CDR1 is SGDLS and CDR2 YYNGEE. The length of the CDR3 is 15 residues. The CDR3 region has the DNA TGTGCCAGCAGCGTAGAAGTGGTCCGTAATTCACCCCTCCACTTT. Translation: CASSVEVVRNSPLHF.

To note about this clonotype: A much more abundant neighbour one base away suggests this may be a read error. The chain is built from TRBV5-1 and TRBJ2-1, with a weak D call TRBD2 (5 bases). The CDR3 has 16 residues. Germline-derived CDR1 and CDR2 are SGHRS and YFSETQ. Written as DNA, the CDR3 is TGCGCCAGCAGCTTGGGTCCGGGGAGCTCCTACAATGAGCGGTTCTTC. Translated: CASSLGPGSSYNERFF.